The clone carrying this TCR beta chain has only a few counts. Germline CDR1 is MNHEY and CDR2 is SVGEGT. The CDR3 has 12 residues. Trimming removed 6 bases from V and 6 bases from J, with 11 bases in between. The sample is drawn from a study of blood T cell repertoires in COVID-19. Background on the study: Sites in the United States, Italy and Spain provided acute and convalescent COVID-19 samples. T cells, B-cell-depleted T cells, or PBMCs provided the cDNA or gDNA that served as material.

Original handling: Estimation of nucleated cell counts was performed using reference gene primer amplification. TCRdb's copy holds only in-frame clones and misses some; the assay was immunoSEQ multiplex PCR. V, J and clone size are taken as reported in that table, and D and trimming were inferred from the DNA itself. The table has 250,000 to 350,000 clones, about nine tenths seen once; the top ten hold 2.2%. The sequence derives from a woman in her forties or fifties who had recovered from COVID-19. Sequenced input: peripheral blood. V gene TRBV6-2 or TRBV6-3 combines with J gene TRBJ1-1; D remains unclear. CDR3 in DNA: TGTGCCAGCAGCCGCGGGTGGTCTGAAGCTTTCTTT. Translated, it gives CASSRGWSEAFF.